These 17 T cell receptor beta chains were sequenced from one sample in a study of T cells in Graves' hyperthyroidism and ophthalmopathy. TCR beta CDR3 regions were amplified from RNA. HTBI primers were employed in a first-round RT-PCR of the TCR CDR3. One entry per CDR3 protein results from TCRdb running MiXCR on the multiplex PCR reads. The table includes about 840,000 distinct CDR3 sequences, 35% to 45% detected once. The specimen sequenced was blood. The receptors shown here come from a man younger than 30 with Graves' hyperthyroidism.

A few counts support this clonotype. The chain uses TRBV12-3 or TRBV12-4 and TRBJ2-7; D call uncertain. The CDR3 is made up of 11 amino acids. V lost 6 bases to trimming and J lost 4 bases, with 7 bases between them. The CDR3 reads CASSKQYEQYF. CDR3 bases: TGTGCCAGCAGCAAACAGTACGAGCAGTACTTC.

This clonotype was counted only a few times. The chain employs TRBV5-6 and TRBJ1-2; TRBD1 matches at 8 bases. Unmatched junction bases numbered 8, after V lost 2 bases and J lost 5 bases. The germline V gene encodes CDR1 SGHDT and CDR2 YYEEEE. The CDR3 covers 15 residues. Here the CDR3 DNA reads TGTGCCAGCAGCTTCGCCGGACAGGGTCCATATGGCTACACCTTC. Its translation is CASSFAGQGPYGYTF.

The chain links TRBV29-1 to TRBJ1-1, with 8 bases matching TRBD1. This CDR3 is 13 amino acids long. CDR1 is SQVTM and CDR2 is ANQGSEA in the germline V gene. With 6 bases clipped from V and 7 bases from J, the junction kept 10 bases outside the gene matches. The CDR3 bases are TGCAGCGTACACAGGGGGTACGACGATGAAGCTTTCTTT. Its protein product is CSVHRGYDDEAFF.

The chain uses TRBV29-1 and TRBJ2-7; D remains unclear. CDR3 length equals 16 residues. V lost 0 bases and J lost 2, with 17 bases in between. The V gene's germline CDR1 is SQVTM and CDR2 ANQGSEA. CDR3 loop: CSVEDLGSQETYEQYF. CDR3 in DNA: TGCAGCGTTGAAGATTTAGGTTCTCAGGAGACCTACGAGCAGTACTTC.

This clonotype was counted ten times or more. The chain employs TRBV5-6 and TRBJ1-2; D is perhaps TRBD1 (6 bases). Trimming stripped 4 bases from V and 8 bases from J, with 18 bases between. CDR3 size: 14 residues. Germline V gene sequence: CDR1 SGHDT, CDR2 YYEEEE. CDR3 protein: CASSRMDRQKGYTF. CDR3 DNA sequence: TGTGCCAGCAGCCGCATGGACAGACAGAAGGGCTACACCTTC.

The V call is TRBV29-1, the J call TRBJ1-2; possible D gene TRBD1, 5 bases. The CDR3 runs to 15 residues. Germline loops: CDR1 SQVTM, CDR2 ANQGSEA. The V gene lost 3 bases and the J gene lost 5 bases, with 19 bases spanning the gap. This CDR3 reads CSVEEGSYEQYGYTF. CDR3 nucleotides: TGCAGCGTTGAGGAGGGGAGCTACGAGCAGTATGGCTACACCTTC.

The chain links TRBV7-3 to TRBJ2-7; D could derive from TRBD1 or TRBD2 (7 bases each). The CDR3 is 14 residues long. Germline V gene sequence: CDR1 SGHTA, CDR2 FQGTGA. Trimming left V 0 bases short and J 11 bases short, with 17 bases between. CDR3 coding DNA: TGTGCCAGCAGCTTAACAGCGGGACAGACCGGGGAGTACTTC. Its protein product is CASSLTAGQTGEYF.

The V call is TRBV10-3, the J call TRBJ1-1; 10 bases align to TRBD1. This CDR3 comprises 14 residues. Germline CDR1 is ENHRY and CDR2 is SYGVKD. V shed 10 bases and J 0 bases; nucleotides not matched to a gene: 5. The CDR3 sequence: CATGTGEMNTEAFF. DNA for the CDR3: TGTGCCACCGGGACAGGGGAAATGAACACTGAAGCTTTCTTT.

This chain joins TRBV4-2 and TRBJ2-7; 8 bases align to TRBD2. The V gene's germline CDR1 is LGHNA and CDR2 YNFKEQ. V was pared by 1 base and J by 0 bases, with 5 bases of the junction left unmatched. The CDR3 contains 16 residues. CDR3 nucleotide sequence: TGTGCCAGCAGCCAAGCCCCGGGACTAGTCTCCTACGAGCAGTACTTC. The encoded protein is CASSQAPGLVSYEQYF.

This chain links TRBV10-3 with TRBJ1-4, with D possibly TRBD1 on 6 matching bases. Trimming stripped 4 bases from V and 2 bases from J, with 14 bases between. Germline V CDR1 and CDR2: ENHRY, SYGVKD. The CDR3 length is 16 residues. The CDR3 DNA reads TGTGCCATCAGTGTCCACGACAGGAACACTAATGAAAAACTGTTTTTT. Translation: CAISVHDRNTNEKLFF.

Remarks on this clonotype: Compared with germline, one end of the junction differs, possibly owing to a read error. The gene calls are TRBV7-3 and TRBJ2-6; D is perhaps TRBD2 (5 bases). The CDR3 has 12 amino acids. Germline V gene sequence: CDR1 SGHTA, CDR2 FQGTGA. CDR3 DNA: TGTGCCAGCAGCTTAACGGGAGACACTGAAGCTTTC. Protein product: CASSLTGDTEAF.

This clonotype was detected only a few times. This sequence joins TRBV6-5 and TRBJ2-5; weak D call: TRBD2 (6 bases). The V end lost 6 bases, the J end lost 3 bases, and 14 bases lay between the germline ends. From germline, CDR1 is MNHEY and CDR2 SVGAGI. The CDR3 sequence is 14 residues long. The CDR3 DNA reads as TGTGCCAGCAGACTTGGAGGGGTGGAAGAGACCCAGTACTTC. As protein: CASRLGGVEETQYF.

The V and J genes are TRBV7-9 and TRBJ2-7; 7 nucleotides align to TRBD1. Per germline, CDR1 SEHNR and CDR2 FQNEAQ (reference sequence). This CDR3 is 17 amino acids long. V trimming: 5 bases; J trimming: 3 bases; junction bases outside the gene matches: 16. The DNA of the CDR3 is TGTGCCAGCAGCCCTAATTCGAGGGGACAGTTGAGCTACGAGCAGTACTTC. Its translation: CASSPNSRGQLSYEQYF.

This clonotype came up a few times. The V gene is TRBV19, the J gene TRBJ2-7, with 9 bases fitting TRBD1. The V segment lost 7 bases and the J segment 4 bases; nucleotides outside the gene matches: 8. CDR1 LNHDA and CDR2 SQIVND come from the germline V gene (reference sequence). CDR3 length: 14 residues. In DNA form, the CDR3 reads TGTGCCAGTAAAAGAGGGACAGGGTCGTACGAGCAGTACTTC. Amino acids: CASKRGTGSYEQYF.

This clonotype was recorded many times. The rearrangement joins TRBV9 to TRBJ2-5; possible D gene TRBD2, 5 bases. The V and J ends lost 1 base and 3 bases respectively, with 10 bases between them. CDR3 length equals 14 residues. CDR1 SGDLS and CDR2 YYNGEE come from the germline V gene. The CDR3 sequence: CASSVSSGKETQYF. The DNA for the CDR3 is TGTGCCAGCAGCGTATCAAGCGGTAAAGAGACCCAGTACTTC.

The sample holds many counts of this clonotype. This sequence joins TRBV7-6 and TRBJ2-7; possibly TRBD1 for D (5 bases). Germline-derived CDR1 and CDR2 are SGHVS and FNYEAQ. Trimming removed 3 bases at V and 2 bases at J, with 11 bases between. This CDR3 spans 14 amino acids. The CDR3 bases are TGTGCCAGCAGCTTGATGGACACACCCTACGAGCAGTACTTC. Protein sequence: CASSLMDTPYEQYF.

This clonotype was seen a handful of times. The chain recombines TRBV6-4 with TRBJ1-5, with 8 bases matching TRBD1. The V and J ends lost 3 bases and 11 bases, in that order; junction bases with no gene match: 6. Per germline, CDR1 MRHNA and CDR2 SNTAGT. The CDR3 has 13 residues. The CDR3 coding sequence is TGTGCCAGCAGTGAAACAGGGGGTTCAGCCCAGCATTTT. This codes for CASSETGGSAQHF.